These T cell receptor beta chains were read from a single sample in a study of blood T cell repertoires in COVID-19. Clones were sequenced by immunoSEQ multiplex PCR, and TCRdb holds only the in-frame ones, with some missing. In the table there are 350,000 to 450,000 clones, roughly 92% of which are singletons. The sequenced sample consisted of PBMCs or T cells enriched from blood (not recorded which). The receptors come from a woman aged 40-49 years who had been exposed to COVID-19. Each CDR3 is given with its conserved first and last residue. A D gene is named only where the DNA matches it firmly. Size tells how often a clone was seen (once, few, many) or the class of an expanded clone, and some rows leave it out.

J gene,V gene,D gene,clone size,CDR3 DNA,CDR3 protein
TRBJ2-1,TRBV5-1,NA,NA,TGCGCCAGCAGCTTGGAACTTAGCTCCTACAATGAGCAGTTCTTC,CASSLELSSYNEQFF
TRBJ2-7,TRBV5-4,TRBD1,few,TGTGCCAGCAGCCGAGGACAGGGGGCCTACGAGCAGTACTTC,CASSRGQGAYEQYF
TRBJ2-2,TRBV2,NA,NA,TGTGCCAGCAGTTACATCCGGGAGTTCACCGGGGAGCTGTTTTTT,CASSYIREFTGELFF
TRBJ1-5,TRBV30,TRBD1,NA,TGTGCCTGGAATCAGGGGGGAGGCCAGCCCCAGCATTTT,CAWNQGGGQPQHF
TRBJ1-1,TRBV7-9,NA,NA,TGTGCCAGCAGCTTAGAGAACAGCGAAGCTTTCTTT,CASSLENSEAFF
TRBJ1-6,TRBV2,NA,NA,TGTGCCAGCAGTGAGGGAGCCGGGAATTCACCCCTCCACTTT,CASSEGAGNSPLHF
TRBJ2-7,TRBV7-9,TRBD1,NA,TGTGCCAGCAGCTTAGAAGGACAGGGCCACGAGCAGTACTTC,CASSLEGQGHEQYF
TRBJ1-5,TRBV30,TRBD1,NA,TGTGCGTCGCAGGGGGACAGGGGTCAGCCCCAGCATTTT,CASQGDRGQPQHF
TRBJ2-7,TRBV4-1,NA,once,TGCGCCAGCAGCCCGACCCGCCTACGGGGGAGGTTATACGAGCAGTACTTC,CASSPTRLRGRLYEQYF
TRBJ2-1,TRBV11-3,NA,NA,TGTGCCAGCACTAGGGGTTATGAGCAGTTCTTC,CASTRGYEQFF
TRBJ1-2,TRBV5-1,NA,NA,TGCGCCAGCAGCTTGAACCAGGGATCTAACTATGGCTACACCTTC,CASSLNQGSNYGYTF
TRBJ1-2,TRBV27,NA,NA,TGTGCCAGCAGTTCCCAGGGCCCCAACTATGGCTACACCTTC,CASSSQGPNYGYTF
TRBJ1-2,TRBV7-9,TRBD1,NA,TGTGCCAGCAGCGACTCCGGGACAGGGGGCGCGTTTAACTATGGCTACACCTTC,CASSDSGTGGAFNYGYTF
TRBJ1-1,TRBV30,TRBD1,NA,TGTGCCTGGAACAGGGGACCTTCTGAAGCTTTCTTT,CAWNRGPSEAFF
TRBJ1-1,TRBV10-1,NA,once,TGCGCCAGCCGAACAGCTATGAACACTGAAGCTTTCTTT,CASRTAMNTEAFF
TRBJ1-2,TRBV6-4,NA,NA,TGTGCCAGCAGACCGAACGGACTCAAAGGAAACTATGGCTACACCTTC,CASRPNGLKGNYGYTF
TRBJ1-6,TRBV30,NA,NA,TGTGCCTGGAGTGTACTAGGGGGCTATAATTCACCCCTCCACTTT,CAWSVLGGYNSPLHF
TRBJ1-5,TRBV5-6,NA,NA,TGTGCCAGCAGCTTGCTGGGGAGACAGGCAGATCAGCCCCAGCATTTT,CASSLLGRQADQPQHF
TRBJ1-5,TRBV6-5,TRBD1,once,TGTGCCAGCAGCCAACAGGGGCTCGGCAATCAGCCCCAGCATTTT,CASSQQGLGNQPQHF
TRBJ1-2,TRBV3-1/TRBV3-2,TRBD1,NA,TGTGCCAGCAGCCGACAGGGGGACTATGGCTACACCTTC,CASSRQGDYGYTF
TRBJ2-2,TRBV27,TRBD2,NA,TGTGCCAGTGGACTAGCGGGAGTGTGGAACACCGGGGAGCTGTTTTTT,CASGLAGVWNTGELFF
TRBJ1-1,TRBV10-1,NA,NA,TGCGCCAGCAGTGAGTCCTACGGTGAAGCTTTCTTT,CASSESYGEAFF
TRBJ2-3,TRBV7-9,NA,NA,TGTGCCAGCAGCCCGCTTCGGGATACGCAGTATTTT,CASSPLRDTQYF
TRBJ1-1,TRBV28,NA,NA,TGTGCCAGCAGTTTTGGTCAGGGTCTGGTGAACACTGAAGCTTTCTTT,CASSFGQGLVNTEAFF
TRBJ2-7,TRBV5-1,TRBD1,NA,TGCGCCAGCAGCTCGACCGCCGGACAGGGCATTGTTTACGAGCAGTACTTC,CASSSTAGQGIVYEQYF
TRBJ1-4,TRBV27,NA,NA,TGTGCCAGCAGTTCAGACCGGGGGGGAGAAAAACTGTTTTTT,CASSSDRGGEKLFF
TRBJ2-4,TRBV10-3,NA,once,TGTGCCATCAGTGAGAGAAAAGTGGAGCGAGAAAACATTCAGTACTTC,CAISERKVERENIQYF
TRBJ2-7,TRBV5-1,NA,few,TGCGCCAGCAGCTTATTCCCAGGGTCGGACGAGCAGTACTTC,CASSLFPGSDEQYF
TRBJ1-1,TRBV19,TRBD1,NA,TGTGCCAGTAGTATAGGGACAGGCAAAGCCCTGAACACTGAAGCTTTCTTT,CASSIGTGKALNTEAFF
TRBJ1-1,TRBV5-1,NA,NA,TGCGCCAGCAGCTTGCGGGGGAACACTGAAGCTTTCTTT,CASSLRGNTEAFF
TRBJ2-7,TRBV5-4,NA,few,TGTGCCAGCAGCTTGCCAGGGGCGAGTTACGAGCAGTACTTC,CASSLPGASYEQYF
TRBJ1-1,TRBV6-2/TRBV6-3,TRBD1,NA,TGTGCCAGCAGTCACGGACAGGGTGGCACTGAAGCTTTCTTT,CASSHGQGGTEAFF
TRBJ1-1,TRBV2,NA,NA,TGTGCCAGCACCGGACAGTGGAGGAACACTGAAGCTTTCTTT,CASTGQWRNTEAFF
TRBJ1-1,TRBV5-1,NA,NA,TGCGCCAGCAGCTTCAACACGAACACTGAAGCTTTCTTT,CASSFNTNTEAFF
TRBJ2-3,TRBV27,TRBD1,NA,TGTGCCAGCAGTTTCGACAGGGGCGACACAGATACGCAGTATTTT,CASSFDRGDTDTQYF
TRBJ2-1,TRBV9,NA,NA,TGTGCCAGCAGCGCTGCCGTTCAGGGAAATGAGCAGTTCTTC,CASSAAVQGNEQFF
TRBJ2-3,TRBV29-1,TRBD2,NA,TGCAGCGTGGGGACTAGCGGGATCAGCACAGATACGCAGTATTTT,CSVGTSGISTDTQYF
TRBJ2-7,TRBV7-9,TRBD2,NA,TGTGCCAGCAGCGCAAGGACTAGCGGGGCCTACGAGCAGTACTTC,CASSARTSGAYEQYF
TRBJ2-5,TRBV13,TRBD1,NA,TGTGCCAGCAGCCCCGGCGGGACAGGGGAGGGTCAGGAGACCCAGTACTTC,CASSPGGTGEGQETQYF
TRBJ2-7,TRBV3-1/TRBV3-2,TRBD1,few,TGTGCCAGCAGCCAAGAATACCGAATGGGGGGCGTAGGCGGGGGACAGGGTCACGAGCAGTACTTC,CASSQEYRMGGVGGGQGHEQYF
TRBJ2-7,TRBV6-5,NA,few,TGTGCCAGCACCGAAATTAGTGGGGCCACCTACGAGCAGTACTTC,CASTEISGATYEQYF
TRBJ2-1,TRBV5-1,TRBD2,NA,TGCGCCAGCAGCCCCGGACTAGCGGGAGCATACAATGAGCAGTTCTTC,CASSPGLAGAYNEQFF
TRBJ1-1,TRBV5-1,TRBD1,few,TGCGCCAGCAGGCCTGATGGACAGGCGAACACTGAAGCTTTCTTT,CASRPDGQANTEAFF
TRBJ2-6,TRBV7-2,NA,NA,TGTGCCAGCAGGGCCGACTCTGGGGCCAACGTCCTGACTTTC,CASRADSGANVLTF